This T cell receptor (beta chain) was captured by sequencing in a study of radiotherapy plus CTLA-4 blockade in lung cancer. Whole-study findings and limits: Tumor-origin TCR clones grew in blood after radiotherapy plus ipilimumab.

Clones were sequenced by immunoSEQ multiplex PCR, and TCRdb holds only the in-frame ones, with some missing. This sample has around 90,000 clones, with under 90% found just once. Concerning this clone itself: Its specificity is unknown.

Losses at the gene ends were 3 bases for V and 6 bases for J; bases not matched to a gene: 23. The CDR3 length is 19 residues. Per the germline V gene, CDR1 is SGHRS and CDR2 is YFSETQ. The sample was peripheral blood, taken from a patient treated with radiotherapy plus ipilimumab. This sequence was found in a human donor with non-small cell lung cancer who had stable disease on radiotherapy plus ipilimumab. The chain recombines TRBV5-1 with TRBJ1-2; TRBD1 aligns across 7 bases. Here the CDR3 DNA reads TGCGCCAGCAGCTCGAGACCGAGACAGGGTGGGAAGGGTTTTCATGGCTACACCTTC. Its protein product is CASSSRPRQGGKGFHGYTF.